The T cell receptor (beta chain) described here comes from a study of regulatory T cells in long-lasting Graves disease. Study-level background: Recently diagnosed Graves' patients had received antithyroid drugs for under 3 months.

iRepertoire HTBI primers and Arm-PCR of CDR3 regions built TCR beta libraries. In the study's own analysis: Samples collectively showed approximately 62 TRBV and approximately 13 TRBJ segments. TCRdb passed the multiplex PCR reads through MiXCR, listing each CDR3 protein once. For this entry, the V and J calls and clone size follow TCRdb and not the study's own pipeline. The table includes almost 450,000 distinct CDR3 sequences, approximately 16% detected once. This clonotype showed up many times. Its antigen remains unidentified. Whole-study results and caveats: Under persistent disease, TRBV28, TRBJ1-2 and TRBJ2-5 were used preferentially.

Regarding time point: newly diagnosed GD, antithyroid drugs for less than 3 months. RNA extracted from PBMCs served as the sequencing template. The junction had 7 bases not matched to a gene; V was cut back by 7 bases and J by 9 bases. The CDR3 covers 13 residues. Germline-derived CDR1 and CDR2 are SNHLY and FYNNEI. The same data also went into a second study, on T cells in Graves' hyperthyroidism and ophthalmopathy. That source reports: A median about 7 months before onset, the model predicted ophthalmopathy.

The sequenced sample was peripheral blood mononuclear cells (PBMCs), obtained at new diagnosis, from a patient treated with antithyroid drugs. The TCR sequence derives from a woman aged 30 to 39 with Graves disease. This chain joins TRBV2 and TRBJ1-5; 9 bases are shared with TRBD1. CDR3 loop: CASIAGQGWPQHF. For the CDR3, the DNA is TGTGCCAGCATCGCGGGACAGGGATGGCCCCAGCATTTT.